Ten or more counts support the clone carrying this T cell receptor (beta chain). Its antigen is unidentified. Isolation of PBMCs was performed on around 9.3 ml fresh peripheral blood. This entry belongs to a study of T cells in Graves' hyperthyroidism and ophthalmopathy. Overall study context: Once the initial diagnosis was made, peripheral blood was obtained before any treatment. General study findings and limits: The majority of expanded thyroid clonotypes above 0.001 also appeared in blood.

TCR beta CDR3 region amplification was performed from RNA transcripts. The TCR CDR3 first-round RT-PCR relied on the HTBI primer set. One entry per CDR3 protein results from TCRdb running MiXCR on the multiplex PCR reads. The sample comprises over 250,000 distinct CDR3 sequences, around a quarter of which are singletons, and about a quarter rests with the top ten. Germline V lookup: CDR1 SGDLS, CDR2 YYNGEE. V was pared by 2 bases and J by 1 base, with 4 bases between. The CDR3 is 14 amino acids. This chain joins TRBV9 and TRBJ1-6; no firm D call. The sequence was obtained from a middle-aged man with Graves' hyperthyroidism that later progressed to Graves' ophthalmopathy. The sample comprised blood. In DNA form, the CDR3 reads TGTGCCAGCAGCGTCAGTTCCTATAATTCACCCCTCCACTTT. Translating it yields CASSVSSYNSPLHF.